Reported below is one T cell receptor beta chain. The antigen remains unidentified. TCRdb keeps only in-frame clones here, not all; method: immunoSEQ multiplex PCR. The sample records about 94,000 clones, roughly 91% being singletons. This specimen belongs to a study of a mutant IDH1 vaccine in newly diagnosed glioma. For the study at large: There were roughly 60% males and about 38% females among treated patients, whose mean age was roughly 40 years.

Sample time point: week 47, end of study. It was 300 ug of mutant IDH1 20-mer peptide that made up each vaccine dose, given with topical imiquimod. Germline-derived CDR1 and CDR2 are SGHRS and YFSETQ. The CDR3 is 15 residues long. The ends were cut back, 4 bases at V and 12 bases at J, with 22 bases in the middle. Source: PBMCs, taken from a glioma patient whose treatment included an IDH1 peptide vaccine. This rearrangement joins TRBV5-1 to TRBJ1-4; possibly TRBD1 for D (6 bases). This TCR came from a woman in her forties or fifties with glioma. CDR3 DNA: TGCGCCAGCAGCGTTTACCGGGACACCGGAGTGGAACTGTTTTTT. It yields the protein CASSVYRDTGVELFF.